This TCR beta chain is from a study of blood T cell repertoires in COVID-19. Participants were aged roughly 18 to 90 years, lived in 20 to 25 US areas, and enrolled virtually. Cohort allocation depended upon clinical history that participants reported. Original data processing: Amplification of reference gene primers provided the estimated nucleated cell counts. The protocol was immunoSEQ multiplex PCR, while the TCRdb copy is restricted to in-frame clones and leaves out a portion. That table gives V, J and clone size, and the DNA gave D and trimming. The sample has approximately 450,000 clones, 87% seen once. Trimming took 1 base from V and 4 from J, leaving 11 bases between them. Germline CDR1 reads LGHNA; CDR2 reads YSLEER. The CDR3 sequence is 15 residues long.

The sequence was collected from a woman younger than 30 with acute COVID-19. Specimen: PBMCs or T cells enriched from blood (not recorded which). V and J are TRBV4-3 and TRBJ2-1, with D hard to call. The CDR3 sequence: CASSQVLSEYNEQFF. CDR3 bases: TGCGCCAGCAGCCAAGTCTTGAGCGAATACAATGAGCAGTTCTTC.